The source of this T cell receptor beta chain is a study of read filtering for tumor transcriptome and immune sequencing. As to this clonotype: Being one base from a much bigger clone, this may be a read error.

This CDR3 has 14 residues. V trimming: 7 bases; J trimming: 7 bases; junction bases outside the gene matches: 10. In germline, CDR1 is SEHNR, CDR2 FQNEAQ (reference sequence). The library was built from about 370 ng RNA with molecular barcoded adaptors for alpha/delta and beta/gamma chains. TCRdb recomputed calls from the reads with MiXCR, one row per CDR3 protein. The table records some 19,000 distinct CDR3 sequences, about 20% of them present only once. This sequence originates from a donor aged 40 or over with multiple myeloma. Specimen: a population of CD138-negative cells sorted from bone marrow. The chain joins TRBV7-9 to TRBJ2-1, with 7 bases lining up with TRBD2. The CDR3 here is CASTLENSGNEQFF. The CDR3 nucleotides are TGTGCCAGCACCCTAGAGAATAGCGGGAATGAGCAGTTCTTC.